This T cell receptor (beta chain) was identified during a study of cytomegalovirus exposure and HLA in healthy donors. Findings and caveats of the study: In presence/absence analyses, roughly uniform sequencing depth across donors was assumed. Later, an analysis showed that TCR beta chains associated with HLA were more clonally expanded than others that were equally common.

A word on this clone: The antigen remains undetermined.

This CDR3 region has 15 residues. Per germline, CDR1 SNHLY and CDR2 FYNNEI. The J segment lost 4 bases and the V segment lost 4 bases, leaving 4 bases of the junction unmatched. All donors participated as healthy donors of bone marrow. Primers for the PCR totalled 60 Vbeta and 13 Jbeta. In the original analysis: Per a later analysis, the number of unique TCR beta chains was some 82 million, of which roughly 11 million were shared. TCRdb keeps only in-frame clones here, not all; method: immunoSEQ multiplex PCR. That table supplies the V and J calls and clone size; D and trimming were determined from the DNA. The sample includes about 120,000 clones, about 80% seen only once; the top ten take roughly a tenth.

Sequencing input: PBMCs. The sequence derives from a man under 40 in good health and CMV-seropositive. The rearrangement uses TRBV2 and TRBJ2-5, with TRBD2 matching 12 bases. This chain's CDR3 is CASSAPGLAGETQYF. DNA for the CDR3: TGTGCCAGCAGTGCCCCGGGACTAGCGGGAGAGACCCAGTACTTC.